A single sample is the source of the 18 T cell receptor beta chains below, sequenced in a study of identical twins (dated by TCRdb to about 2016). Libraries came from 5' RACE. The sample was run on an Illumina HiSeq 2000. In TCRdb, the public reads were trimmed at Q25 with fastp and aligned with MiXCR, with productive beta chains retained. For every CDR3 protein sequence, its rows merge into one entry that carries the most common genes and DNA. The sample table lists 600,000 to 850,000 distinct CDR3 sequences, about 18% of them with a count of one. The ten top clones hold roughly 13% of the sample. The sample also formed part of further work on T cells expressing NK-cell markers.

Material: PBMCs. These receptors were taken from a young woman in good health.

The rearrangement links TRBV12-5 to TRBJ1-2; D unresolved. Trimming left V 6 bases short and J 3 bases short, with 11 bases between. This CDR3 is built from 13 residues. CDR1 and CDR2 from the germline V gene are LGHNT and FRNRAP. CDR3 in DNA: TGTGCTAGTGGGCGGTTAGAGTACTATGGCTACACCTTC. Translation gives CASGRLEYYGYTF. The whole variable domain, remainder taken from reference TRBV12-5 and TRBJ1-2, is DARVTQTPRHKVTEMGQEVTMRCQPILGHNTVFWYRQTMMQGLELLAYFRNRAPLDDSGMPKDRFSAEMPDATLATLKIQPSEPRDSAVYFCASGRLEYYGYTFGSGTRLTVV.

This sequence joins TRBV10-3 and TRBJ2-1; D may be TRBD2 (5 bases). V was cut by 8 bases and J by 2 bases, with 22 bases left in between. Germline V gene data show CDR1 as ENHRY and CDR2 as SYGVKD. The CDR3 spans 17 residues. CDR3 bases: TGTGCCATCGCCGTCGGCATCGGGGTTGGCGCCTACAATGAGCAGTTCTTC. This translates into CAIAVGIGVGAYNEQFF.

The J gene is TRBJ2-7, the V gene TRBV2, with a weak D call TRBD2 (5 bases). Trimming removed 2 bases at V and 0 bases at J, with 8 bases between. From germline, CDR1 is SNHLY and CDR2 FYNNEI. This CDR3 contains 14 residues. The CDR3 region is CASSEQRSSYEQYF. CDR3 coding DNA: TGTGCCAGCAGTGAACAGCGGAGCTCCTACGAGCAGTACTTC. Variable domain in full (rest from reference TRBV2 and TRBJ2-7): EPEVTQTPSHQVTQMGQEVILRCVPISNHLYFYWYRQILGQKVEFLVSFYNNEISEKSEIFDDQFSVERPDGSNFTLKIRSTKLEDSAMYFCASSEQRSSYEQYFGPGTRLTVT.

This chain joins TRBV5-6 and TRBJ1-1; possibly TRBD1 for D (5 bases). The ends were cut back, 2 bases at V and 6 bases at J, with 14 bases in the middle. Per germline, CDR1 SGHDT and CDR2 YYEEEE. The CDR3 consists of 14 residues. The CDR3 sequence: CASSFGRSGAEAFF. CDR3 coding DNA: TGTGCCAGCAGCTTTGGCAGGTCGGGGGCTGAAGCTTTCTTT. The entire variable domain, with the rest obtained from reference TRBV5-6 and TRBJ1-1, is as follows: DAGVTQSPTHLIKTRGQQVTLRCSPKSGHDTVSWYQQALGQGPQFIFQYYEEEERQRGNFPDRFSGHQFPNYSSELNVNALLLGDSALYLCASSFGRSGAEAFFGQGTRLTVV.

This clonotype was found a few times. The chain couples TRBV7-9 to TRBJ2-2; D is perhaps TRBD1 (6 bases). V gave up 0 bases and J gave up 7 bases, with 18 bases separating them. This CDR3 has 17 residues. Germline CDR1 is SEHNR and CDR2 is FQNEAQ (reference sequence). The CDR3 spells CASSLAKPGTRLGELFF. The CDR3 DNA reads TGTGCCAGCAGCTTAGCAAAACCCGGGACACGCCTCGGGGAGCTGTTTTTT.

In its sample, this clonotype was seen once. This sequence joins TRBV7-2 and TRBJ1-2; D gene ambiguous. V was trimmed by 7 bases and J by 1 base, leaving 10 bases between them. This CDR3 has 13 amino acids. Germline-derived CDR1 and CDR2 are SGHTA and FQGNSA. CDR3 coding DNA: TGTGCCAGCATTCCGGACGGTAACTATGGCTACACCTTC. This codes for CASIPDGNYGYTF. The entire variable domain, with the rest obtained from reference TRBV7-2 and TRBJ1-2, is as follows: GAGVSQSPSNKVTEKGKDVELRCDPISGHTALYWYRQSLGQGLEFLIYFQGNSAPDKSGLPSDRFSAERTGGSVSTLTIQRTQQEDSAVYLCASIPDGNYGYTFGSGTRLTVV.

A few counts support this clonotype. V gene TRBV5-1 combines with J gene TRBJ2-7; 7 bases map to TRBD2. CDR1 is SGHRS, CDR2 YFSETQ, per germline. Germline trimming cut 0 bases from V and 7 bases from J; bases unmatched to any gene: 7. CDR3 length: 14 residues. CDR3 nucleotide sequence: TGCGCCAGCAGCTTGGGCGGGACCGGGAGGGAGCAGTACTTC. Its protein is CASSLGGTGREQYF.

The chain recombines TRBV5-1 with TRBJ2-3; 10 nucleotides line up with TRBD2. The germline V gene has CDR1 SGHRS and CDR2 YFSETQ. The V segment lost 5 bases and the J segment 4 bases; nucleotides outside the gene matches: 10. The CDR3 covers 16 residues. DNA of the CDR3: TGCGCCAGCAGGGAGTCTAGCGGGAGTTTTTCAGATACGCAGTATTTT. It yields the protein CASRESSGSFSDTQYF. Complete variable domain (other parts from reference TRBV5-1 and TRBJ2-3): KAGVTQTPRYLIKTRGQQVTLSCSPISGHRSVSWYQQTPGQGLQFLFEYFSETQRNKGNFPGRFSGRQFSNSRSEMNVSTLELGDSALYLCASRESSGSFSDTQYFGPGTRLTVL.

A few counts support this clonotype. This chain uses TRBV12-3 or TRBV12-4 with TRBJ1-1, with unresolved D. This CDR3 spans 15 amino acids. Trimming removed 5 bases at V and 1 base at J, with 14 bases between. Here the CDR3 reads CASSRGTRGNTEAFF. The CDR3 DNA reads TGTGCCAGCAGTCGTGGCACCCGGGGGAACACTGAAGCTTTCTTT.

This clonotype was observed a few times. The chain couples TRBV20-1 to TRBJ1-5; no reliable D call. Germline CDR1 reads DFQATT; CDR2 reads SNEGSKA (reference sequence). The CDR3 sequence is 14 residues long. Trimming took off 6 bases at V and 2 bases at J, with 14 bases between the two ends. CDR3 protein: CSAGQPVGNQPQHF. The CDR3 DNA is TGCAGTGCAGGGCAACCGGTCGGCAATCAGCCCCAGCATTTT.

A few counts support this clonotype. This chain links TRBV9 with TRBJ2-1; 10 nucleotides line up with TRBD2. V shed 1 base and J 6 bases; nucleotides not matched to a gene: 4. CDR3 length equals 15 residues. Germline V gene data show CDR1 as SGDLS and CDR2 as YYNGEE. CDR3 sequence reads: CASSVLAGAINEQFF. CDR3 in DNA: TGTGCCAGCAGCGTACTAGCGGGGGCGATCAATGAGCAGTTCTTC.

This clonotype turned up a few times. This chain links TRBV5-5 with TRBJ2-6; TRBD1 matches 7 bases. Germline loops: CDR1 SGHKS, CDR2 YYEKEE (reference sequence). This CDR3 comprises 16 residues. J gave up 0 bases and V 4 bases, and 4 bases lay outside the gene matches. CDR3 DNA: TGTGCCAGCAGCCGGGACAGTCCCTCTGGGGCCAACGTCCTGACTTTC. It is translated as CASSRDSPSGANVLTF.

This clonotype has ten or more counts. J is TRBJ1-4 and V is TRBV10-2, with no clear D. The CDR3 extends over 14 amino acids. Germline lookup yields CDR1 WSHSY and CDR2 SAAADI. Trimming took 6 bases from V and 3 from J, leaving 11 bases between them. CDR3 sequence (DNA): TGCGCCAGCAGGTCCGTCAGCCCTAATGAAAAACTGTTTTTT. Its translation is CASRSVSPNEKLFF.

This chain connects TRBV12-5 to TRBJ2-5; 10 positions agree with TRBD2. V shed 1 base, J shed 5 bases, and the junction held 13 bases outside the gene matches. Germline values: CDR1 LGHNT, CDR2 FRNRAP. The CDR3 is made up of 18 amino acids. The CDR3 DNA reads as TGTGCTAGTGGTTTGGACATCGGGCTAGCGGGAGTTGGGGAGACCCAGTACTTC. Amino acid sequence: CASGLDIGLAGVGETQYF.

J is TRBJ2-5 and V is TRBV12-3 or TRBV12-4; D is uncertain. Trimming removed 6 bases from V and 4 bases from J, with 15 bases in between. This CDR3 is 14 amino acids long. The CDR3 nucleotides are TGTGCCAGCAGCCCCGTAGGAGTGGGAGAGACCCAGTACTTC. Protein product: CASSPVGVGETQYF.

This sequence joins TRBV29-1 and TRBJ2-7; TRBD1 aligns across 9 bases. The germline V gene encodes CDR1 SQVTM and CDR2 ANQGSEA. The junction had 12 bases not matched to a gene; V was cut back by 4 bases and J by 2 bases. The CDR3 totals 16 residues. Here the CDR3 reads CSVAGTGKEGTYEQYF. The CDR3 DNA reads as TGCAGCGTTGCCGGGACAGGGAAGGAGGGGACCTACGAGCAGTACTTC.

This clonotype was counted between two and nine times. The chain recombines TRBV12-3 or TRBV12-4 with TRBJ1-2, with D uncertain. Between the trimmed V and J ends, which lost 0 bases and 8 bases, there was a span of 13 bases. The CDR3 totals 14 residues. CDR3 nucleotides: TGTGCCAGCAGTTTAGCTGGCGGGTTGTTGGGCTACACCTTC. Translation gives CASSLAGGLLGYTF.

This clonotype has only a few counts. The chain uses TRBV2 and TRBJ2-1, with 12 bases identical to TRBD2. The CDR3 totals 15 residues. V was pared by 8 bases and J by 9 bases, with 11 bases of the junction left unmatched. Germline V gene sequence: CDR1 SNHLY, CDR2 FYNNEI. The CDR3: CASPTSGRVMGEQFF. The DNA of the CDR3 is TGTGCCAGCCCGACTAGCGGGAGAGTTATGGGTGAGCAGTTCTTC.